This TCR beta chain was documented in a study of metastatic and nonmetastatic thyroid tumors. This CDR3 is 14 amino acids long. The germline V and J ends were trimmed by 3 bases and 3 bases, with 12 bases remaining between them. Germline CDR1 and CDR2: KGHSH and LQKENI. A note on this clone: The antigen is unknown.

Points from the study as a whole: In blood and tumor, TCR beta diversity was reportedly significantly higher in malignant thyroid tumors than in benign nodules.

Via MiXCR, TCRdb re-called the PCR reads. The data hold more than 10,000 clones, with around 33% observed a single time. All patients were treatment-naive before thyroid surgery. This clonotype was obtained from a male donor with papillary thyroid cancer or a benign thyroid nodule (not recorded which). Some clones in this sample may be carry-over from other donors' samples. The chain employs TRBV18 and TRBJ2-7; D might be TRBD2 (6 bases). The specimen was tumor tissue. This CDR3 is CASSPLSGNYEQYF. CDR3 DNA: TGTGCCAGCTCACCCCTTAGCGGAAACTACGAGCAGTACTTC.